This T cell receptor beta chain was identified in a study of T cells in Graves' hyperthyroidism and ophthalmopathy (dated 2019 in TCRdb). Background for the entire study: Peripheral blood was collected at initial diagnosis, before any treatment. TCR V-J signatures able to tell the groups apart were searched for in a discovery cohort of 95 or so patients, of whom roughly 42 had Graves' ophthalmopathy and some 60 had stable Graves' hyperthyroidism. Thyroid tissue and blood T-cell repertoires from about six Graves' hyperthyroidism patients were also compared in the study. Once sampling was done, hyperthyroidism patients were given methimazole at a starting dose of 30 mg daily, whereas ophthalmopathy patients were given high-dose intravenous methylprednisolone. An independent validation cohort of under 20 hyperthyroidism patients and some 15 patients who later progressed to ophthalmopathy tested prospective prediction of ophthalmopathy. The paper describes TCR Vbeta CDR3 sequencing of 135 peripheral blood samples, made up of roughly 45 ophthalmopathy patients, approximately 73 hyperthyroidism patients and 17 progressor patients. The roughly 90 discovery patients were divided at random into training and test sets in a 7:3 ratio. Findings and caveats that apply to the study as a whole: A 13 V-J signature model separated ophthalmopathy from stable hyperthyroidism, with approximately 86% sensitivity and roughly 82% specificity in cross-validation and 80%/75% in testing. Blood samples also contained most of the expanded thyroid clonotypes (frequency above 0.001), which suggests that blood repertoires may reflect thyroid immune responses. During validation, the model predicted progression to ophthalmopathy a median of roughly six months ahead of onset, with almost 71% sensitivity and roughly 75% specificity. No statistical method was used to fix the sample size in advance, and group allocation was not hidden from the investigators.

In the ophthalmopathy patients, disease was moderately to severely active, with a Clinical Activity Score of 3 or more, a NOSPECS grade of 4 or more, and a duration of less than 3 months. Patients with uncontrolled infections, other autoimmune diseases, pregnancy or lactation were excluded. Clinical symptoms, serum thyroxine and TRAb, thyroid ultrasound, and orbital computed tomography formed the basis for the diagnoses. PBMCs were isolated from about 9.1 ml of fresh peripheral blood by Ficoll-Paque density gradient centrifugation. Total RNA was extracted using Trizol reagent, and RNA quality was assessed on an Agilent 2100 Bioanalyzer. As to this clonotype: Its antigen is not yet known. Qualities for individual bases were not recorded, and no much larger clone is one base off.

Amplification of TCR beta CDR3 regions was carried out from RNA transcripts. The TCR CDR3 was subjected to a first round of RT-PCR using the HTBI primer set and the Qiagen OneStep RT-PCR kit. Libraries were constructed in a second round of multiplex PCR, after which size selection and purification were performed. Libraries were sequenced paired-end with 100 bp reads on an Illumina HiSeq2000. As for the original processing: Raw data were processed with SOAPnuke, discarding reads with adapters, uncalled bases, mean Phred below 15, or no exact constant-primer or identifier match. COPE v1.2.5 was used to merge the high-quality paired reads, and each unique nucleotide sequence was defined as a clonotype. MiTCR v1.1 was used to align clonotypes to the IMGT TRBV, TRBD and TRBJ reference segments. Only V-J combinations with frequency above 0.0001, covering about 99% of repertoires, were analysed. The TCS score was defined as the ratio of F50 (clonal expansion) to E x V (chaos), calculated using BLOSUM62-based TCRdist between CDR3 peptides within each V-J. Welch's t-statistics and random forest reduced just over 500 V-J features to some 14, which were used in a naive Bayes classifier (R e1071). TCRdb reanalyzed the raw reads on its own, using fastp at Q25 for trimming and MiXCR for clone calling, and kept in-frame beta chains. Each entry is one CDR3 protein sequence, shown with its most common DNA and genes. The V and J calls shown here were made by TCRdb, not taken from the authors' results. The sample includes 490,000 or so distinct CDR3 sequences, with roughly a sixth observed a single time. The biggest ten clones account for around 28% of the sample.

According to the germline V gene (reference sequence), CDR1 reads SGHAT and CDR2 reads FQDESV. The CDR3, from cysteine to phenylalanine, totals 14 residues. The retained sequence is limited to the CDR3, 42 bases, with the frame set at the first base. Trimmed from V: 6 bases; trimmed from J: 5 bases; junction bases lacking a gene match: 8. Here the chain combines TRBV11-1 and TRBJ2-3, and 7 junction bases match TRBD1. Sequencing was carried out using blood. The TCR originated in a young woman with Graves' ophthalmopathy. The CDR3 here reads CASSSTGSEDTQYF. The bases are TGTGCCAGCAGTTCGACAGGGAGTGAAGATACGCAGTATTTT.